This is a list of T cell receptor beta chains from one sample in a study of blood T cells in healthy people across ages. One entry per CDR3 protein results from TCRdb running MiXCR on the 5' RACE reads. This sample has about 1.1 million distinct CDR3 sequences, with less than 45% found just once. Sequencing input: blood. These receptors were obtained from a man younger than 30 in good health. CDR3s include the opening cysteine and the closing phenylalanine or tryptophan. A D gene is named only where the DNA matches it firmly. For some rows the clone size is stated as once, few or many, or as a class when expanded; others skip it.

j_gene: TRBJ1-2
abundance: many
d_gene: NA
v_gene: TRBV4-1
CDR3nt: TGCGCCAGCAGCCAAGGAGGGACGACCTATGGCTACACCTTC
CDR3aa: CASSQGGTTYGYTF

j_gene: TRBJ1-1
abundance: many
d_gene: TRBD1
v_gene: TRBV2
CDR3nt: TGTGCCAGCAGCGGACAGGGGATGAACACTGAAGCTTTCTTT
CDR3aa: CASSGQGMNTEAFF

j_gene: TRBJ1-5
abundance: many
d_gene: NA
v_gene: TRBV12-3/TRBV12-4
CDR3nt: TGTGCCAGCAGTTGGACGGAGAATCAGCCCCAGCATTTT
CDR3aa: CASSWTENQPQHF

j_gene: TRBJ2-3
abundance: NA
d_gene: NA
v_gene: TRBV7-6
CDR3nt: TGTGCCAGCAGCCGGGGGGCCTCTAGCACAGATACGCAGTATTTT
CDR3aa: CASSRGASSTDTQYF

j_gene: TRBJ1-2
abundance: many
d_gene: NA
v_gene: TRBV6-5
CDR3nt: TGTGCCAGCAGTCCGGGACGATATGGCTACACCTTC
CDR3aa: CASSPGRYGYTF

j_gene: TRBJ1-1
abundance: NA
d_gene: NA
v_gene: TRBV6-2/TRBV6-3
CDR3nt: TGTGCCAGCAGTTACTCGATGAGGGGTAGCACTGAAGCTTTCTTT
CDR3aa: CASSYSMRGSTEAFF

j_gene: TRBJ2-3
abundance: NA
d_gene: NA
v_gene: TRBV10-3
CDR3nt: TGTGCCATCAGTGAGTTCTTAGCGGCCACAGATACGCAGTATTTT
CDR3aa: CAISEFLAATDTQYF

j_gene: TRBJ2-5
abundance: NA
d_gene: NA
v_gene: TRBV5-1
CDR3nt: TGCGCCAGCAGCTTGGTATTAAGGGGCCAAGAGACCCAGTACTTC
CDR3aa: CASSLVLRGQETQYF

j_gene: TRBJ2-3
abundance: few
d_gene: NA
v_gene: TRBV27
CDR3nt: TGTGCCAGCAGTTTTCGCTTCACAGATACGCAGTATTTT
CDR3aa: CASSFRFTDTQYF

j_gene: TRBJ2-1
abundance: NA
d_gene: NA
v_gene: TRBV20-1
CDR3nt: TGCAGTGCTAGGCCTAGCTCAACATACAATGAGCAGTTCTTC
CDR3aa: CSARPSSTYNEQFF

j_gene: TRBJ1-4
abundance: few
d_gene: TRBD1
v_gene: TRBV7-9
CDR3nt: TGTGCCAGCAGCGCGGGACAGCGAAATGAAAAACTGTTTTTT
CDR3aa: CASSAGQRNEKLFF

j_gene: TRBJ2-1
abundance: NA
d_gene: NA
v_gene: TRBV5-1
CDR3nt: TGCGCCAGCACCGACAGTGACTCCTACCATGAGCAGTTCTTC
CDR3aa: CASTDSDSYHEQFF

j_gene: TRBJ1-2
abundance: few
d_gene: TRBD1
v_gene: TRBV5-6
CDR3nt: TGTGCCAGCAGCCCCGGTGGAGGGGGCTTCTATGGCTACACCTTC
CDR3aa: CASSPGGGGFYGYTF

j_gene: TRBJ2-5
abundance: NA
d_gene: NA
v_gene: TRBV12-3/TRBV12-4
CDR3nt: TGTGCCAGCACCCACCCGGGGTCGGAGACCCAGTACTTC
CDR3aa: CASTHPGSETQYF

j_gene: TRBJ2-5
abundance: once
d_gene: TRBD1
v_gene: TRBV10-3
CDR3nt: TGTGCCATCAGTGAGTCGGGGGACAGGGGGCTTCAGTACTTC
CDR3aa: CAISESGDRGLQYF

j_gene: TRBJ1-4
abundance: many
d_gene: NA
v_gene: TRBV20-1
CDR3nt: TGCAGTGCCGGGAGAATGGAAAAACTGTTTTTT
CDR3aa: CSAGRMEKLFF

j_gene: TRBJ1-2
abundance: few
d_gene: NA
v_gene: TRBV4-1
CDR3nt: TGCGCCAGCAGCCAAGAGGACAAGCCCAACTATGGCTACACCTTC
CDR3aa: CASSQEDKPNYGYTF

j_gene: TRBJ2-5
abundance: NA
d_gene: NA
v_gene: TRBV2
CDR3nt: TGTGCCAGCAGCGGACAGAACCCGATCCAAGAGACCCAGTACTTC
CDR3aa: CASSGQNPIQETQYF

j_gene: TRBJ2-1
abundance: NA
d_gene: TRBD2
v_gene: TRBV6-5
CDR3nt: TGTGCCAGCAGTCACGAGCGGGGTAGAGGGAATGAGCAGTTCTTC
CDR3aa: CASSHERGRGNEQFF

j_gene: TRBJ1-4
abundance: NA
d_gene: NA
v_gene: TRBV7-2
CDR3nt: TGTGCCAGCAGCTTAGGGGTAACTGAAAAACTGTTTTTT
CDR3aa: CASSLGVTEKLFF

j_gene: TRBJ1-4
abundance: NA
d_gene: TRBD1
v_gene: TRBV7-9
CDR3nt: TGTGCCAGCAGCTTACGCGGTTGGGACAGACGAGCTAATGAAAAACTGTTTTTT
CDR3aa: CASSLRGWDRRANEKLFF

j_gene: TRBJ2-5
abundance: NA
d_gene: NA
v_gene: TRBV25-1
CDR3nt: TGTGCCAGCACATCATACCAGGGAACCCGGGGCGATGAGCAGTACTTC
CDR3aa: CASTSYQGTRGDEQYF

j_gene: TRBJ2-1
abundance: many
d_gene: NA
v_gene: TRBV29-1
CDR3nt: TGCAGCGTTGAAGAAGCGGTGAATGAGCAGTTCTTC
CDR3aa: CSVEEAVNEQFF

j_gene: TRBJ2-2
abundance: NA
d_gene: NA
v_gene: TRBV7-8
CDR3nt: TGTGCCAGTTCCGGAGTCCTAAAAGGGGAGCTGTTTTTT
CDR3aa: CASSGVLKGELFF

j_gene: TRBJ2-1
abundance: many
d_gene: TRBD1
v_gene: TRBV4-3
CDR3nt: TGCGCCAGCAGCCAAGGACAGGGCAATGAGCAGTTCTTC
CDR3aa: CASSQGQGNEQFF

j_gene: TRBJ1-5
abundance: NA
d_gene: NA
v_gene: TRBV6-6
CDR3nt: TGTGCCGTAAACTTTGCGAAAGATCAGCCCCAGCATTTT
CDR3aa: CAVNFAKDQPQHF

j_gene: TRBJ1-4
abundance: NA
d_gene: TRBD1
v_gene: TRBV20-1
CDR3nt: TGCAGTGCTAGTGAGACAGGGTATAATGAAAAACTGTTTTTT
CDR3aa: CSASETGYNEKLFF

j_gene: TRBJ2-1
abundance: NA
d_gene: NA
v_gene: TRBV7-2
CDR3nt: TGTGCCAGCAGTTCCTCCGGGGCGGGGGAGCAGTTCTTC
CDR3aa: CASSSSGAGEQFF

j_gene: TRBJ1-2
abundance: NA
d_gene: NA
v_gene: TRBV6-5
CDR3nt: TGTGCCAGCCTGGGACACTCTAACTATGGCTACACCTTC
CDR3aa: CASLGHSNYGYTF

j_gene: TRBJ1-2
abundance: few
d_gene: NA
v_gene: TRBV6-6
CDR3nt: TGTGCCAGCAGCAAGACGGACGGGACTTCCTATGGCTACACCTTC
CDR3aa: CASSKTDGTSYGYTF

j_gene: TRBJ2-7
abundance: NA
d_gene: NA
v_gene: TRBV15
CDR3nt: TGTGCCACCAGCAGAGTGCGTCACAGGCCCTACGAGCAGTACTTC
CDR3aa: CATSRVRHRPYEQYF

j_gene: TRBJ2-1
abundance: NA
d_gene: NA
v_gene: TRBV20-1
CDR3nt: TGCAGTGCTAGTGGACCGGTGTACAATGAGCAGTTCTTC
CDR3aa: CSASGPVYNEQFF

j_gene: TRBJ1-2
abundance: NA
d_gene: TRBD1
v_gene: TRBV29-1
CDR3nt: TGCAGCGTTGTCAGGGGGCCGGACTATGGCTACACCTTC
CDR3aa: CSVVRGPDYGYTF

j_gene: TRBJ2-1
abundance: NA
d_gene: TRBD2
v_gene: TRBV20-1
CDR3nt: TGCAGTGCTCCCCCGGGACTAGCGGGGGCCTACAATGAGCAGTTCTTC
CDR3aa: CSAPPGLAGAYNEQFF

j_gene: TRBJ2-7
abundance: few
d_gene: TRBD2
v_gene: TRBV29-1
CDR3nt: TGCAGCGTTAGGACTAGCGGGGCCTCCTACGAGCAGTACTTC
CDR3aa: CSVRTSGASYEQYF

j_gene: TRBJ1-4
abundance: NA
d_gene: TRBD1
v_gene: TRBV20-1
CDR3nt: TGCAGTGCTAGGAGGACAGGGGAAAAACTGTTTTTT
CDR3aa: CSARRTGEKLFF

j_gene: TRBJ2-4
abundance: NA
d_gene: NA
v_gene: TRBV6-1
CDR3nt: TGTGCCAGCAGTGTCCAGCAGGGTGGAGCCAAAAACATTCAGTACTTC
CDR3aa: CASSVQQGGAKNIQYF

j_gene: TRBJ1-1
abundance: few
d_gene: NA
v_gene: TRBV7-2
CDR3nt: TGTGCCAGCAGCGATGGGGGAGACTTGAACACTGAAGCTTTCTTT
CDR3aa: CASSDGGDLNTEAFF

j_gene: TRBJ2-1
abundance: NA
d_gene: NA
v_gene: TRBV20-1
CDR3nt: TGCAGTGCTAGCAGCTCAGTCTCCTACAATGAGCAGTTCTTC
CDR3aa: CSASSSVSYNEQFF

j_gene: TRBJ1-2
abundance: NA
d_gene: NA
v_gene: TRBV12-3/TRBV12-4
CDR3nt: TGTGCCAGCAGACCAACAGGGCCACGATTCGGCTACACCTTC
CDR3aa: CASRPTGPRFGYTF

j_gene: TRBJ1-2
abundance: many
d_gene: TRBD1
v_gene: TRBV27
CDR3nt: TGTGCCAGCAGCCCCTTGACAGGGAACTATGGCTACACCTTC
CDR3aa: CASSPLTGNYGYTF

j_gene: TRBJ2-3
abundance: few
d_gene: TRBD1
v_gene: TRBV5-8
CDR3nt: TGTGCCAGCAGCTTGGCCTACTTGACAGGGTGGGATGAAGATACGCAGTATTTT
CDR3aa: CASSLAYLTGWDEDTQYF

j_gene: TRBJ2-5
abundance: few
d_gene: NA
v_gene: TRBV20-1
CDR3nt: TGCAGCTCCTCGGCGGAATCAGATTTTGAGACCCAGTACTTC
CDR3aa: CSSSAESDFETQYF

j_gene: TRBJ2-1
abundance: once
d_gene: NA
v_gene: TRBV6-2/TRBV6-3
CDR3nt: TGTGCCAGCAGTTACGGGGACGGTGAGGGAGAGACCCAGTTCTTC
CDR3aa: CASSYGDGEGETQFF

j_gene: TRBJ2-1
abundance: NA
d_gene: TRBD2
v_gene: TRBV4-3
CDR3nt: TGCGCCAGCAGCCAAGATTTACAAGCGGGGTCCTACAATAAGCAGTTCTTC
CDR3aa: CASSQDLQAGSYNKQFF

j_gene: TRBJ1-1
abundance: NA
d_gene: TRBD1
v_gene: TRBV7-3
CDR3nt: TGTGCCAGCAGGGTAGGGGGCACGAACACTGAAGCTTTCTTT
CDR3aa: CASRVGGTNTEAFF

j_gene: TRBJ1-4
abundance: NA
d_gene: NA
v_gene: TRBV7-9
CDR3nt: TGTGCCAGCAGCTTATCGGGTAGTCAGGATGAAAAACTGTTTTTT
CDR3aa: CASSLSGSQDEKLFF

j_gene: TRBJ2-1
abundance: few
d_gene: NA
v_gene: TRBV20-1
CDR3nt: TGCAGTGCCCCTTTCCTCGCGGGTCTTGAGCAGTTCTTC
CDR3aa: CSAPFLAGLEQFF

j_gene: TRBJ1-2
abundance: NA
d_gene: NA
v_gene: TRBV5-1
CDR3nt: TGCGCCAGCAGCTTAGGATCGGCAGGCTTGGTGAACTATGGCTACACCTTC
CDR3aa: CASSLGSAGLVNYGYTF